A single sample is the source of the 22 T cell receptor beta chains below, sequenced in a study of T cells in women clearing cervical HPV infection. The assay was immunoSEQ multiplex PCR, and TCRdb's table has in-frame clones only and misses some. Its clone listing holds 15,000 or so clones. Sequenced input: blood buffy coat. The receptors derive from a woman aged 18 to 75 with a cervical HPV16 infection that either progressed to CIN3+ or cleared (not recorded which).

About this clone: The read falls 3 residues short of the CDR3 end, and the missing part is taken from the germline J gene. Other DNA sequences of this sample code for an identical CDR3. The chain recombines TRBV6-1 with TRBJ2-1; 9 positions match TRBD1. V shed 4 bases and J 5 bases; nucleotides not matched to a gene: 6. The CDR3 runs 15 residues. Germline CDR1 reads MNHNS; CDR2 reads SASEGT. The sequenced CDR3 bases are TGTGCCAGCAGTGCCCCGGGACAGGGCGACAATGAG. It translates to CASSAPGQGDNE. The full CDR3 is CASSAPGQGDNEQFF.

Worth noting for this clone: The sequence runs out 3 residues before the end of the CDR3; the remainder is reconstructed from the germline J gene. J is TRBJ1-5 and V is TRBV2, with TRBD1 as a possible D gene (5 bases). CDR3 length: 16 residues. Trimming removed 9 bases at V and 0 bases at J, with 18 bases between. From germline, CDR1 is SNHLY and CDR2 FYNNEI. CDR3 DNA, as far as it was read: TGTGCCAGTAACGCCAGAGGGGTACTTAGCAATCAGCCC. It encodes CASNARGVLSNQP. The full CDR3 sequence reads CASNARGVLSNQPQHF.

On this clone: The read terminates 3 residues ahead of where the CDR3 ends, so the germline J gene completes it. V and J are TRBV2 and TRBJ2-1; D is unresolved. The CDR3 loop spans 14 amino acids. V lost 7 bases, J lost 1 base, and 11 bases lay in between. Germline V lookup: CDR1 SNHLY, CDR2 FYNNEI. CDR3 DNA, as far as it was read: TGTGCCAGCATCCCCCTAGAGTCCTACAATGAG. Protein sequence: CASIPLESYNE. The entire CDR3 reads CASIPLESYNEQFF.

As to this clone: The read ends 3 residues shy of where the CDR3 ends; the end is completed using the germline J gene. The J gene is TRBJ2-5, the V gene TRBV2; possible D gene TRBD1, 6 bases. The CDR3 covers 13 residues. In germline, CDR1 is SNHLY, CDR2 FYNNEI. V was clipped by 7 bases and J by 3 bases, with 12 bases between them. CDR3 DNA, as far as it was read: TGTGCCAGCAAGCTCGGGACAAAAGAGACC. Translation gives CASKLGTKET. The CDR3 in full is CASKLGTKETQYF.

A word on this clone: The read halts 3 residues ahead of the CDR3 end, with the missing end drawn from the germline J gene. The V and J genes are TRBV20-1 and TRBJ2-3; no clear D. There are 11 residues in the CDR3. CDR1 and CDR2 from the germline V gene are DFQATT and SNEGSKA (reference sequence). Trimming shortened V by 3 bases and J by 4 bases, and 5 bases separated the two germline ends. CDR3 in amino acids: CSASLADTQYF. Incomplete CDR3 DNA: TGCAGTGCTAGTCTCGCAGATACG.

Concerning this clone itself: Coverage ceases 3 residues before the CDR3 finishes, and the germline J gene fills in the end. This sequence joins TRBV24-1 and TRBJ2-3, with unresolved D. The CDR3 runs 15 residues. CDR1 is KGHDR and CDR2 is SFDVKD in the germline V gene. Trimming left V 3 bases short and J 0 bases short, with 9 bases between. The part of the CDR3 DNA that was read is TGTGCCACCAGTGATACGGTAACTAGCACAGATACG. Its protein product is CATSDTVTSTDT. The CDR3 as a whole reads CATSDTVTSTDTQYF.

In the case of this clone: Read sequence stops 3 residues before the CDR3 end, and the germline J gene provides the missing end. The chain links TRBV5-1 to TRBJ1-1; no definite D call. This CDR3 contains 14 residues. The germline gives CDR1 SGHRS, CDR2 YFSETQ. Trimming stripped 5 bases from V and 0 bases from J, with 11 bases between. The CDR3 loop reads CASSSPQMNTEAFF. CDR3 bases read: TGCGCCAGCAGTTCGCCTCAGATGAACACTGAA.

The CDR3 sequence: CASSSSGGFNEQFF. CDR3 DNA, as far as it was read: TGTGCCAGCAGCTCTAGCGGGGGATTCAATGAG. The V call is TRBV7-9, the J call TRBJ2-1, with 10 bases matching TRBD2. The read ends 3 residues before the CDR3 terminus; that terminus is restored from the germline J gene. The CDR3 is made up of 14 amino acids. The V and J ends lost 4 bases and 6 bases, in that order; junction bases with no gene match: 3. The germline V gene encodes CDR1 SEHNR and CDR2 FQNEAQ (reference sequence).

On this clone itself: The read ends 3 residues before the CDR3 terminus; that terminus is restored from the germline J gene. This chain uses TRBV19 with TRBJ1-3, with D tentatively TRBD1 (5 bases). The germline V gene has CDR1 LNHDA and CDR2 SQIVND (reference sequence). Trimming took off 9 bases at V and 4 bases at J, with 13 bases between the two ends. This CDR3 is 13 amino acids long. The CDR3 bases that were read are TGTGCCAGCTCCACAGGTGTGGGAAACACC. Translated, it gives CASSTGVGNT. The whole CDR3 sequence reads CASSTGVGNTIYF.

Of note for this clone: The CDR3 end is not reached by the read, which stops 3 residues before it; the germline J gene fills it in. V usage is TRBV7-3 and J usage is TRBJ2-3; D might be TRBD2 (6 bases). This CDR3 is 13 amino acids long. Germline V lookup: CDR1 SGHTA, CDR2 FQGTGA. CDR3 region: CASSVDYSSAQYF. The part of the CDR3 DNA that was read is TGTGCCAGCAGCGTGGACTACAGTTCGGCG.

With respect to this clone: The read terminates 3 residues ahead of where the CDR3 ends, so the germline J gene completes it. This chain joins TRBV20-1 and TRBJ2-2, with TRBD2 matching over 16 bases. This CDR3 spans 17 amino acids. Looked up from germline, CDR1 is DFQATT and CDR2 is SNEGSKA (reference sequence). The V gene end was trimmed by 5 bases and the J gene end by 4 bases; junction bases not matched to a gene: 7. The CDR3 is CSASGTSGRGSTGELFF. The part of the CDR3 DNA that was read is TGCAGTGCTTCCGGGACTAGCGGGAGGGGAAGCACCGGGGAG.

As concerns this clone: The CDR3 extends 3 residues past the end of the read, so its final part is completed from the germline J gene. The chain employs TRBV30 and TRBJ1-1; D is unclear. This CDR3 comprises 13 residues. Germline V gene data show CDR1 as GTSNPN and CDR2 as SVGIG (reference sequence). Trimming took off 0 bases at V and 1 base at J, with 6 bases between the two ends. The CDR3 reads CAWSVNRNTEAFF. Incomplete CDR3 DNA: TGTGCCTGGAGTGTCAACAGGAACACTGAA.

A note on this clone: The read ends 3 residues before the CDR3 terminus; that terminus is restored from the germline J gene. This sequence joins TRBV19 and TRBJ2-2; D gene uncertain. Germline V gives CDR1 LNHDA, CDR2 SQIVND (reference sequence). The CDR3 has 14 amino acids. V lost 1 base to trimming and J lost 3 bases, with 6 bases between them. The DNA read from the CDR3 is TGTGCCAGTAGTATAGGCGTTTACACCGGGGAG. Translation gives CASSIGVYTGE. The full CDR3 protein reads CASSIGVYTGELFF.

About this clone: The read is 3 residues too short to cover the CDR3 end, so that end is filled in from the germline J gene. V gene TRBV10-3 combines with J gene TRBJ2-2, with 7 bases identical to TRBD1. V trimming: 6 bases; J trimming: 2 bases; junction bases outside the gene matches: 3. CDR1 and CDR2 (germline): ENHRY, SYGVKD. CDR3 length: 14 residues. The CDR3 is CAIRPGGNTGELFF. The CDR3 DNA, read in part, is TGTGCCATCAGGCCAGGGGGAAACACCGGGGAG.

Points on this clone: The CDR3 is cut off 3 residues early in the read; its end comes from the germline J gene. The rearrangement joins TRBV19 to TRBJ2-1, with 11 nucleotides matching TRBD2. This CDR3 has 17 amino acids. CDR1 LNHDA and CDR2 SQIVND come from the germline V gene (reference sequence). After removal of 0 bases from V and 3 bases from J, the junction contained 4 bases not matched to a gene. CDR3 sequence: CASSIDLGTSGYNEQFF. The covered CDR3 bases are TGTGCCAGTAGTATAGATCTTGGGACTAGCGGCTACAATGAG.

To note about this clone: The read terminates 3 residues ahead of where the CDR3 ends, so the germline J gene completes it. The chain recombines TRBV5-1 with TRBJ2-3, with TRBD1 matching over 7 bases. After removal of 1 base from V and 2 bases from J, the junction contained 4 bases not matched to a gene. The CDR3 has 15 amino acids. Looked up from germline, CDR1 is SGHRS and CDR2 is YFSETQ. CDR3 protein: CASSLLGQLTDTQYF. The part of the CDR3 DNA that was read is TGCGCCAGCAGCTTGCTGGGACAGCTCACAGATACG. The entire variable domain, with the rest obtained from reference TRBV5-1 and TRBJ2-3, is as follows: KAGVTQTPRYLIKTRGQQVTLSCSPISGHRSVSWYQQTPGQGLQFLFEYFSETQRNKGNFPGRFSGRQFSNSRSEMNVSTLELGDSALYLCASSLLGQLTDTQYFGPGTRLTVL.

As concerns this clone: The DNA ends 3 residues before the CDR3 does, and the rest of the CDR3 is filled in from the germline J gene. The rearrangement links TRBV19 to TRBJ1-1; D uncertain. CDR1 and CDR2 from the germline V gene are LNHDA and SQIVND (reference sequence). V was trimmed by 3 bases and J by 0 bases, leaving 17 bases between them. The CDR3 has 17 amino acids. The CDR3 bases that were read are TGTGCCAGTAGTATGATCGCCGGGGTGCCCATGAACACTGAA. This sequence encodes CASSMIAGVPMNTE. In full, the CDR3 reads CASSMIAGVPMNTEAFF.

On this clone: The sequence runs out 3 residues before the end of the CDR3; the remainder is reconstructed from the germline J gene. V usage is TRBV11-2 and J usage is TRBJ2-7, with D tentatively TRBD1 (6 bases). Trimming stripped 8 bases from V and 2 bases from J, with 19 bases between. Germline CDR1 is SGHAT and CDR2 is FQNNGV. The CDR3 contains 15 residues. CDR3 sequence: CASGYSDSGAYEQYF. CDR3 DNA, as far as it was read: TGTGCCAGCGGTTACTCGGACAGTGGGGCCTACGAG. Full variable domain (missing parts from reference TRBV11-2 and TRBJ2-7): EAGVAQSPRYKIIEKRQSVAFWCNPISGHATLYWYQQILGQGPKLLIQFQNNGVVDDSQLPKDRFSAERLKGVDSTLKIQPAKLEDSAVYLCASGYSDSGAYEQYFGPGTRLTVT.

Concerning this clone itself: The read terminates 3 residues ahead of where the CDR3 ends, so the germline J gene completes it. The gene calls are TRBV5-1 and TRBJ1-2, with 7 bases lining up with TRBD1. The CDR3 contains 11 residues. Germline CDR1 reads SGHRS; CDR2 reads YFSETQ. This CDR3 is CASTDRDGYTF. The part of the CDR3 DNA that was read is TGCGCCAGCACTGACAGGGACGGC.

As regards this clone: The CDR3 is cut off 3 residues early in the read; its end comes from the germline J gene. The chain joins TRBV20-1 to TRBJ1-2; TRBD1 aligns across 7 bases. Germline CDR1 and CDR2: DFQATT and SNEGSKA (reference sequence). The ends lost 5 bases at V and 3 bases at J; junction bases unmatched: 9. This CDR3 has 14 residues. CDR3 DNA (partial): TGCAGTGCTCATCGACAGGGTGGTGACTATGGC. Its protein is CSAHRQGGDYG. The entire CDR3 reads CSAHRQGGDYGYTF.

With regard to this clone: The CDR3 end falls 3 residues outside the read, so it is completed with the germline J gene. V and J are TRBV7-8 and TRBJ1-2; 8 positions agree with TRBD1. V was clipped by 3 bases and J by 4 bases; unmatched bases: 4. The CDR3 has 14 residues. The V gene's germline CDR1 is SGHVS and CDR2 FQNEAQ. CDR3 DNA, as far as it was read: TGTGCCAGCAGCTTTACGGGACAGGCCTATGGC. This translates into CASSFTGQAYG. From start to end, the CDR3 is CASSFTGQAYGYTF. The variable domain in full, with the rest retrieved from reference TRBV7-8 and TRBJ1-2, is GAGVSQSPRYKVAKRGQDVALRCDPISGHVSLFWYQQALGQGPEFLTYFQNEAQLDKSGLPSDRFFAERPEGSVSTLKIQRTQQEDSAVYLCASSFTGQAYGYTFGSGTRLTVV.

Note on this clone: The sequenced fragment ends 3 residues before the CDR3 boundary, so the rest is inferred from the germline J gene. J is TRBJ1-2 and V is TRBV30; 10 nucleotides agree with TRBD1. Germline V gene data show CDR1 as GTSNPN and CDR2 as SVGIG (reference sequence). The CDR3 sequence is 16 residues long. The CDR3 sequence is CAWSLSLRQGAGGYTF. The CDR3 DNA, read in part, is TGTGCCTGGAGTCTGTCCCTAAGACAGGGGGCAGGAGGC.